This TCR beta chain was documented in a study of control samples from healthy donors and cancer patients. Using immunoSEQ multiplex PCR, the repertoire was profiled, and TCRdb retains in-frame clones only, with some absent. Of around 190,000 clones listed, around 89% are singletons. The CDR3 runs to 17 residues. The V gene's germline CDR1 is MNHEY and CDR2 SMNVEV (reference sequence). V lost 2 bases, J lost 5 bases, and 22 bases lay in between. The V and J genes are TRBV27 and TRBJ2-7, with D unclear. The receptor comes from a woman aged 45-59 years in good health. The sequenced sample was blood. DNA of the CDR3: TGTGCCAGCAGTTTAACCCGCTCCCCCTCACGTGGGCACGAGCAGTACTTC. It is translated as CASSLTRSPSRGHEQYF.